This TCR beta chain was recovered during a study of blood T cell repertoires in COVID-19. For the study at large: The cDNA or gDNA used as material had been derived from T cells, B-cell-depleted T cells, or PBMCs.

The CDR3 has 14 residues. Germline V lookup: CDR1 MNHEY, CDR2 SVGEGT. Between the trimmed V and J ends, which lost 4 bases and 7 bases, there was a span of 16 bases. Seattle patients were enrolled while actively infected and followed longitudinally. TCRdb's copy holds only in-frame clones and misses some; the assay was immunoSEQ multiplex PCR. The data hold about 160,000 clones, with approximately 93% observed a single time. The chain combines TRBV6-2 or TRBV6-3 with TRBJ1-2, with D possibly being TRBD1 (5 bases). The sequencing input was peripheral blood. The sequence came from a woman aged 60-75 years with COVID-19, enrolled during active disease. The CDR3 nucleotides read TGTGCCAGCAGTTTCCGCGGGGCGCTGGGTGGCTACACCTTC. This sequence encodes CASSFRGALGGYTF.